These 17 T cell receptor beta chains were all obtained from the same sample, sequenced in a study of T cell responses to AZD1222 COVID-19 vaccine. Clones were read by immunoSEQ multiplex PCR, and TCRdb kept only the in-frame ones, dropping some. Counted here are 100,000 to 150,000 clones, approximately 89% occurring once; the ten biggest clones make up just under 4.5%. The specimen was peripheral blood, collected 28 days after the second AZD1222 dose. These receptors were taken from an adult who received the AZD1222 COVID-19 vaccine.

The chain joins TRBV20-1 to TRBJ2-7; D is perhaps TRBD1 or TRBD2 (6 bases each). Germline CDR1 is DFQATT and CDR2 is SNEGSKA (reference sequence). This CDR3 region has 11 residues. V lost 7 bases, J lost 6 bases, and 13 bases lay in between. CDR3 region: CSVGRGAEQYF. The CDR3 DNA is TGCAGTGTGGGTAGGGGGGCCGAGCAGTACTTC.

This clone was seen only a few times. The chain carries TRBV30 and TRBJ1-1, with D possibly matching TRBD1 (5 bases). Germline loops: CDR1 GTSNPN, CDR2 SVGIG (reference sequence). Between the trimmed V and J ends, which lost 8 bases and 7 bases, there was a span of 14 bases. This CDR3 has 11 residues. The CDR3 here is CARVGHHEAFF. CDR3 in DNA: TGTGCCCGGGTGGGGCATCATGAAGCTTTCTTT.

V gene TRBV24-1 combines with J gene TRBJ1-6; no reliable D call. Germline lookup yields CDR1 KGHDR and CDR2 SFDVKD. CDR3 size: 9 residues. V lost 9 bases, J lost 13 bases, and 6 bases lay in between. CDR3 amino acids: CATPRPLHF. As DNA, the CDR3 is TGTGCCACCCCTCGGCCCCTCCACTTT.

This chain connects TRBV6-1 to TRBJ1-4, with a weak D call TRBD1 (5 bases). The CDR3 extends over 13 amino acids. The V gene lost 0 bases and the J gene lost 8 bases, with 7 bases spanning the gap. Germline V gene sequence: CDR1 MNHNS, CDR2 SASEGT. In DNA form, the CDR3 reads TGTGCCAGCAGTGAAGCGGGGGGAGAAAAACTGTTTTTT. It is translated as CASSEAGGEKLFF.

V gene TRBV2 combines with J gene TRBJ1-2; D gene unclear. The CDR3 contains 13 residues. Germline values: CDR1 SNHLY, CDR2 FYNNEI. The CDR3 protein is CVQREETTNGYTF. CDR3 coding DNA: TGTGTCCAAAGGGAAGAGACAACTAATGGCTACACCTTC.

The chain employs TRBV11-2 and TRBJ1-3; 12 bases match TRBD1. Germline CDR1 and CDR2: SGHAT and FQNNGV. J gave up 3 bases and V 6 bases, and 6 bases lay outside the gene matches. The CDR3 covers 16 residues. The CDR3: CASRPGTGGFGNTIYF. CDR3 DNA: TGTGCCAGCAGACCCGGGACAGGGGGCTTTGGAAACACCATATATTTT.

This clone was found once. The gene calls are TRBV11-1 and TRBJ2-7, with no clear D. V gave up 5 bases and J gave up 2 bases, with 7 bases separating them. The CDR3 is made up of 12 amino acids. Germline V gene data show CDR1 as SGHAT and CDR2 as FQDESV (reference sequence). The DNA of the CDR3 is TGTGCCAGCAGCCCTATGGCCTACGAGCAGTACTTC. This encodes CASSPMAYEQYF. Based on the CDR3 plus reference TRBV11-1 and TRBJ2-7, the full variable domain is EAEVAQSPRYKITEKSQAVAFWCDPISGHATLYWYRQILGQGPELLVQFQDESVVDDSQLPKDRFSAERLKGVDSTLKIQPAELGDSAMYLCASSPMAYEQYFGPGTRLTVT.

V gene TRBV18 combines with J gene TRBJ2-7, with D perhaps matching TRBD2 (5 bases). The CDR3 has 14 residues. CDR1 and CDR2 from the germline V gene are KGHSH and LQKENI. The germline V and J ends were trimmed by 3 bases and 6 bases, with 15 bases remaining between them. The chain's CDR3 is CASSPGVGRSEQYF. CDR3 sequence (DNA): TGTGCCAGCTCACCCGGGGTGGGCCGGAGCGAGCAGTACTTC. Using reference TRBV18 and TRBJ2-7 for the parts outside the CDR3, the full variable domain is NAGVMQNPRHLVRRRGQEARLRCSPMKGHSHVYWYRQLPEEGLKFMVYLQKENIIDESGMPKERFSAEFPKEGPSILRIQQVVRGDSAAYFCASSPGVGRSEQYFGPGTRLTVT.

CDR3 sequence reads: CASSWGVDGTEAFF. The CDR3 nucleotides are TGCGCCAGCTCATGGGGTGTCGACGGCACTGAAGCTTTCTTT. The chain uses TRBV5-1 and TRBJ1-1; D remains ambiguous. The CDR3 spans 14 residues. CDR1 is SGHRS, CDR2 YFSETQ, per germline. V dropped 7 bases and J dropped 4 bases, with 17 bases sitting between them.

This chain links TRBV27 with TRBJ2-7, with a weak D call TRBD2 (5 bases). CDR3 size: 16 residues. Trimming shortened V by 4 bases and J by 2 bases, and 18 bases separated the two germline ends. Per germline, CDR1 MNHEY and CDR2 SMNVEV (reference sequence). CDR3 in DNA: TGTGCCAGCAGTTACCGCCCTAACACGGGAACCTACGAGCAGTACTTC. Translation gives CASSYRPNTGTYEQYF.

This clone has more than one count but fewer than ten. Here the CDR3 reads CASSSGTDRDSPLHF. The CDR3 nucleotides are TGTGCCAGCAGCTCCGGTACGGACAGGGACTCACCCCTCCACTTT. The gene calls are TRBV5-4 and TRBJ1-6; TRBD1 matches at 8 bases. Trimming took 3 bases from V and 10 from J; bases not matched to a gene: 9. The CDR3 spans 15 residues. Germline CDR1 is SGHNT and CDR2 is YYREEE (reference sequence).

This clone was seen once. The chain links TRBV5-1 to TRBJ2-6, with D unresolved. Germline V gene sequence: CDR1 SGHRS, CDR2 YFSETQ. The V gene lost 1 base and the J gene lost 0 bases, with 11 bases spanning the gap. CDR3 size: 17 residues. The CDR3 DNA follows: TGCGCCAGCAGCTTGAGGTCACAGAGCTCTGGGGCCAACGTCCTGACTTTC. This translates into CASSLRSQSSGANVLTF.

The chain recombines TRBV5-5 with TRBJ1-5; weak D call: TRBD1 (5 bases). Trimming removed 0 bases at V and 6 bases at J, with 7 bases between. The CDR3 consists of 13 residues. Per germline, CDR1 SGHKS and CDR2 YYEKEE (reference sequence). This CDR3 reads CASSLGDSQPQHF. The CDR3 DNA reads TGTGCCAGCAGCTTGGGAGACAGTCAGCCCCAGCATTTT.

This clone was counted a few times. The V and J genes are TRBV7-8 and TRBJ2-7; 7 bases map to TRBD1. Germline V gives CDR1 SGHVS, CDR2 FQNEAQ. V was clipped by 6 bases and J by 0 bases; unmatched bases: 11. CDR3 length: 16 amino acids. The chain's CDR3 is CASSYRQGLASYEQYF. Written as DNA, the CDR3 is TGTGCCAGCAGTTACCGACAGGGCTTGGCCTCCTACGAGCAGTACTTC.

This chain uses TRBV18 with TRBJ2-7, with TRBD2 matching 8 bases. Germline CDR1 is KGHSH and CDR2 is LQKENI. Trimming cost V 3 bases and J 7 bases; bases outside gene matches: 11. This CDR3 contains 15 residues. The CDR3 nucleotides are TGTGCCAGCTCACCCCGGGGGGGCCGGGAGGGAGAGCAGTACTTC. It yields the protein CASSPRGGREGEQYF.

J is TRBJ2-1 and V is TRBV5-1, with 15 bases fitting TRBD2. The V gene end was trimmed by 2 bases and the J gene end by 5 bases; junction bases not matched to a gene: 2. CDR1 SGHRS and CDR2 YFSETQ come from the germline V gene. This CDR3 comprises 16 residues. The CDR3, as DNA: TGCGCCAGCAGCTTCTGGACTAGCGGGGGGGACAATGAGCAGTTCTTC. It yields the protein CASSFWTSGGDNEQFF. Drawing the rest from reference TRBV5-1 and TRBJ2-1, the complete variable domain is KAGVTQTPRYLIKTRGQQVTLSCSPISGHRSVSWYQQTPGQGLQFLFEYFSETQRNKGNFPGRFSGRQFSNSRSEMNVSTLELGDSALYLCASSFWTSGGDNEQFFGPGTRLTVL.

This clone is a singleton in its sample. The gene calls are TRBV7-9 and TRBJ1-2; D uncertain. The CDR3 runs to 12 residues. CDR1 is SEHNR and CDR2 is FQNEAQ in the germline V gene (reference sequence). V gave up 8 bases and J gave up 3 bases, with 10 bases separating them. The CDR3 is CASSVAYYGYTF. In nucleotides, the CDR3 is TGTGCCAGCTCGGTCGCCTACTATGGCTACACCTTC.